This paragraph reports one T cell receptor beta chain. What it binds is unknown. The data were obtained in a study of T-cell reconstitution after alpha-beta-depleted transplantation in children. Using unique molecular identifiers, the investigators prepared the TCRbeta library. TCRdb ran MiXCR on the PCR reads and lists one entry per CDR3 protein. Of 250,000 to 400,000 distinct CDR3 sequences in the sample, 23% were seen once. General study findings and limits: Recipient T cells and thymic progenitors that survived were the source of the high TCRbeta diversity seen at day 60 in some patients. When one year had passed after transplant, most T-cell counts and diversity came from newly produced T cells. Several hundred expanded graft clones reportedly were the source of alpha-beta T cells about two months after transplant.

Germline V gene sequence: CDR1 SGHTA, CDR2 FQGTGA. The CDR3 is 14 residues long. Trimming removed 0 bases at V and 4 bases at J, with 9 bases between. V usage is TRBV7-3 and J usage is TRBJ1-1, with D maybe TRBD1 (5 bases). This TCR was recovered from a male patient younger than 18 who had a stem cell transplant for acute lymphoblastic leukemia, so the T cells may come from the graft donor. This specimen consisted of PBMCs, mostly from graft donor cells, obtained 180 days after TCRalphabeta/CD19-depleted stem cell transplant. The DNA for the CDR3 is TGTGCCAGCAGCTTAACTTCAGGGTCCACTGAAGCTTTCTTT. It specifies CASSLTSGSTEAFF.